This entry lists 29 T cell receptor beta chains sequenced from one sample in a study of shared clonotypes between healthy human individuals. As defined, naive CD8 cells were CD45RO-negative and positively selected for CCR7, with terminally differentiated effector memory CD45RA+ cells excluded. Data came from immunoSEQ multiplex PCR; TCRdb stores just in-frame clones and leaves some out. Among a few million clones listed, around 95% were seen once. Sequenced: naive CD8+ T cells from PBMCs. These receptors all stem from a man younger than 35 in good health. Some clones in this sample may be carry-over from other donors' samples.

This clone was detected once. The CDR3 protein is CASSQRTGRSNTGELFF. CDR3 nucleotides: TGCGCCAGCAGCCAACGTACAGGGAGGTCGAACACCGGGGAGCTGTTTTTT. V is TRBV4-1 and J is TRBJ2-2, with D perhaps assigned TRBD1 or TRBD2 (6 bases each). The V end lost 2 bases, the J end lost 0 bases, and 13 bases lay between the germline ends. Germline-derived CDR1 and CDR2 are MGHRA and YSYEKL. The CDR3 sequence is 17 residues long.

Regarding this clone: The sample has other DNA sequences that encode this CDR3 too. The genes are TRBV29-1 and TRBJ2-7, with D possibly being TRBD1 (6 bases). This CDR3 spans 13 amino acids. V was trimmed by 3 bases and J by 0 bases, leaving 9 bases between them. The germline V gene has CDR1 SQVTM and CDR2 ANQGSEA. The CDR3 bases are TGCAGCGTTGACCAGGGGTCCTCCTACGAGCAGTACTTC. As protein: CSVDQGSSYEQYF.

The chain combines TRBV18 with TRBJ2-1; tentatively, D is TRBD1 or TRBD2 (6 bases each). Trimming took 3 bases from V and 0 from J, leaving 15 bases between them. The CDR3 sequence is 17 residues long. Per the germline V gene, CDR1 is KGHSH and CDR2 is LQKENI. The CDR3 sequence is CASSPFRGTSSYNEQFF. The DNA of the CDR3 is TGTGCCAGCTCACCGTTCCGCGGGACAAGCTCCTACAATGAGCAGTTCTTC.

The V and J genes are TRBV9 and TRBJ2-1; tentative D call: TRBD2 (6 bases). Trimming pared 0 bases from V and 5 bases from J, leaving 18 bases between. In germline, CDR1 is SGDLS, CDR2 YYNGEE. The CDR3 sequence is 17 residues long. CDR3 nucleotide sequence: TGTGCCAGCAGCGTAGATTGGACTACGTCAAGGGACAATGAGCAGTTCTTC. This sequence encodes CASSVDWTTSRDNEQFF.

The chain carries TRBV10-1 and TRBJ1-1, with 7 bases matching TRBD1. The CDR3 length is 16 residues. The junction had 12 bases not matched to a gene; V was cut back by 4 bases and J by 4 bases. Germline CDR1 reads WNHNN; CDR2 reads SYGVQD (reference sequence). The DNA of the CDR3 is TGCGCCAGCAGTGTGAGTAGGGGGCGCAAAGGCACTGAAGCTTTCTTT. Translating it yields CASSVSRGRKGTEAFF.

The genes are TRBV10-3 and TRBJ2-5, with D perhaps matching TRBD1 (7 bases). V was pared by 8 bases and J by 3 bases, with 13 bases between. The CDR3 consists of 13 residues. Germline V gene lookup returns CDR1 ENHRY and CDR2 SYGVKD. The CDR3 DNA is TGTGCCATCGATCCAGGGGGGAAAGAGACCCAGTACTTC. Translation gives CAIDPGGKETQYF.

The genes are TRBV30 and TRBJ1-1; D is unclear. The CDR3 contains 12 residues. Between the trimmed V and J ends, which lost 1 base and 11 bases, there was a span of 14 bases. Germline loops: CDR1 GTSNPN, CDR2 SVGIG (reference sequence). CDR3 region: CAWSGLGPGAFF. In nucleotides, the CDR3 is TGTGCCTGGAGTGGATTGGGTCCCGGGGCTTTCTTT.

The J gene is TRBJ2-1, the V gene TRBV7-2, with TRBD2 identical over 11 bases. This CDR3 has 16 amino acids. Germline V gene sequence: CDR1 SGHTA, CDR2 FQGNSA. J lost 6 bases, V lost 5 bases, and 9 bases had no gene match. The CDR3 spells CASSMPSSGRANEQFF. In nucleotides, the CDR3 is TGTGCCAGCAGCATGCCGAGTAGCGGGAGGGCCAATGAGCAGTTCTTC.

The chain links TRBV5-5 to TRBJ2-3, with 9 bases matching TRBD2. Germline trimming cut 4 bases from V and 2 bases from J; bases unmatched to any gene: 8. In germline, CDR1 is SGHKS, CDR2 YYEKEE (reference sequence). The CDR3 loop spans 16 amino acids. The CDR3 DNA reads as TGTGCCAGCAGCCCGGGACTAGCTGCATACACAGATACGCAGTATTTT. Amino acids: CASSPGLAAYTDTQYF.

The chain recombines TRBV27 with TRBJ2-7; perhaps D is TRBD1 or TRBD2 (5 bases each). Per germline, CDR1 MNHEY and CDR2 SMNVEV (reference sequence). This CDR3 comprises 16 residues. V lost 7 bases and J lost 4, with 23 bases in between. The CDR3 protein is CASTTHPTRGPYEQYF. The CDR3 DNA reads TGTGCCAGCACCACCCACCCGACGAGGGGACCGTACGAGCAGTACTTC.

J is TRBJ2-6 and V is TRBV6-1, with no clear D. Germline CDR1 and CDR2: MNHNS and SASEGT. V shed 4 bases and J shed 2 bases, with 6 bases lying between them. The CDR3 has 14 amino acids. The CDR3 nucleotides are TGTGCCAGCAGTGTGGCAGCTGGGGCCAACGTCCTGACTTTC. Its translation is CASSVAAGANVLTF.

This chain connects TRBV7-9 to TRBJ2-7, with D unresolved. V lost 5 bases to trimming and J lost 4 bases, with 21 bases between them. The germline V gene encodes CDR1 SEHNR and CDR2 FQNEAQ (reference sequence). The CDR3 consists of 16 residues. DNA of the CDR3: TGTGCCAGCAGCCCCCTGTCCCCCCTACCCGGGTACGAGCAGTACTTC. The encoded protein is CASSPLSPLPGYEQYF. The full variable domain, completed using reference TRBV7-9 and TRBJ2-7, is DTGVSQNPRHKITKRGQNVTFRCDPISEHNRLYWYRQTLGQGPEFLTYFQNEAQLEKSRLLSDRFSAERPKGSFSTLEIQRTEQGDSAMYLCASSPLSPLPGYEQYFGPGTRLTVT.

The chain's CDR3 is CASSATGSYGYTF. The DNA of the CDR3 is TGTGCCAGCAGTGCCACAGGGTCCTATGGCTACACCTTC. V is TRBV28 and J is TRBJ1-2; D is perhaps TRBD1 (6 bases). The germline V and J ends were trimmed by 5 bases and 4 bases, with 11 bases remaining between them. The CDR3 spans 13 residues. Per germline, CDR1 MDHEN and CDR2 SYDVKM.

The chain combines TRBV9 with TRBJ2-2, with a tentative D call TRBD1 (6 bases). Germline loops: CDR1 SGDLS, CDR2 YYNGEE. The V end lost 3 bases, the J end lost 1 base, and 10 bases lay between the germline ends. This CDR3 region has 15 residues. The CDR3 reads CASSAYRENTGELFF. In nucleotides, the CDR3 is TGTGCCAGCAGCGCCTACAGGGAGAACACCGGGGAGCTGTTTTTT.

In its sample, this clone was seen once. The rearrangement joins TRBV27 to TRBJ2-3; 7 nucleotides agree with TRBD1. V lost 5 bases, J lost 4 bases, and 15 bases stayed unmatched. The CDR3 spans 17 residues. Per germline, CDR1 MNHEY and CDR2 SMNVEV (reference sequence). In nucleotides, the CDR3 is TGTGCCAGCAGTACCCTTTTGGACCGGGACAGACCAGATACGCAGTATTTT. Its translation: CASSTLLDRDRPDTQYF.

V gene TRBV28 combines with J gene TRBJ1-3; 12 bases fit TRBD1. The CDR3 sequence is 16 residues long. Trimming at V came to 5 bases and at J to 3 bases, leaving 5 bases not matched to a gene. The germline V gene encodes CDR1 MDHEN and CDR2 SYDVKM. CDR3 DNA sequence: TGTGCCAGCAGTCGGGGACAGGGGGCGTTTGGAAACACCATATATTTT. It yields the protein CASSRGQGAFGNTIYF.

The V call is TRBV7-6, the J call TRBJ1-1, with TRBD1 as a possible D gene (6 bases). Per the germline V gene, CDR1 is SGHVS and CDR2 is FNYEAQ. The CDR3 totals 14 residues. Trimming left V 5 bases short and J 7 bases short, with 17 bases between. The DNA of the CDR3 is TGTGCCAGCAGCCCCGACAGGAGACCTTATGAAGCTTTCTTT. Translation: CASSPDRRPYEAFF. Combining the CDR3 with reference TRBV7-6 and TRBJ1-1 gives the whole variable domain GAGVSQSPRYKVTKRGQDVALRCDPISGHVSLYWYRQALGQGPEFLTYFNYEAQQDKSGLPNDRFSAERPEGSISTLTIQRTEQRDSAMYRCASSPDRRPYEAFFGQGTRLTVV.

The chain is built from TRBV5-5 and TRBJ2-7; 9 bases fit TRBD2. V shed 4 bases and J 2 bases; nucleotides not matched to a gene: 7. This CDR3 spans 15 amino acids. Germline values: CDR1 SGHKS, CDR2 YYEKEE (reference sequence). CDR3 sequence (DNA): TGTGCCAGCAGCCTAAGACTAGCGGAGACCTACGAGCAGTACTTC. It translates to CASSLRLAETYEQYF.

The chain has TRBV28 and TRBJ2-1, with 7 nucleotides matching TRBD1. The V segment lost 6 bases and the J segment 7 bases; nucleotides outside the gene matches: 9. CDR1 and CDR2 from the germline V gene are MDHEN and SYDVKM. CDR3 size: 14 residues. DNA of the CDR3: TGTGCCAGCAGGTCCCGGGACAGACTAAATGAGCAGTTCTTC. The encoded protein is CASRSRDRLNEQFF. Full variable domain (missing parts from reference TRBV28 and TRBJ2-1): DVKVTQSSRYLVKRTGEKVFLECVQDMDHENMFWYRQDPGLGLRLIYFSYDVKMKEKGDIPEGYSVSREKKERFSLILESASTNQTSMYLCASRSRDRLNEQFFGPGTRLTVL.

This rearrangement joins TRBV11-2 to TRBJ2-1; TRBD2 matches at 16 bases. With 5 bases clipped from V and 8 bases from J, the junction kept 9 bases outside the gene matches. This CDR3 spans 17 amino acids. Germline CDR1 reads SGHAT; CDR2 reads FQNNGV. This chain's CDR3 is CASSESPGTSGRDEQFF. The CDR3 bases are TGTGCCAGCAGCGAAAGTCCCGGGACTAGCGGGAGGGATGAGCAGTTCTTC.

The chain links TRBV10-3 to TRBJ2-7, with TRBD1 matching 9 bases. CDR1 is ENHRY and CDR2 is SYGVKD in the germline V gene. The CDR3 extends over 17 amino acids. The V and J ends lost 1 base and 2 bases, in that order; junction bases with no gene match: 9. CDR3 nucleotides: TGTGCCATCAGTGAGTTAGCAGGGACAGGGAACACCTACGAGCAGTACTTC. Amino acid sequence: CAISELAGTGNTYEQYF.

This chain links TRBV9 with TRBJ1-2, with 7 bases aligning to TRBD1. This CDR3 has 15 residues. The germline V gene has CDR1 SGDLS and CDR2 YYNGEE. Trimming at V came to 6 bases and at J to 4 bases, leaving 12 bases not matched to a gene. CDR3 DNA sequence: TGTGCCAGCACCCCATCCGACAGGGCGAGCTATGGCTACACCTTC. It yields the protein CASTPSDRASYGYTF.

The chain combines TRBV9 with TRBJ2-7; D gene uncertain. The CDR3 spans 14 residues. The V gene's germline CDR1 is SGDLS and CDR2 YYNGEE. Between the trimmed V and J ends, which lost 4 bases and 0 bases, there was a span of 11 bases. The CDR3 DNA is TGTGCCAGCAGCCCCCCCGAGCGCTCCTACGAGCAGTACTTC. It yields the protein CASSPPERSYEQYF.

The chain employs TRBV27 and TRBJ1-1; the D gene is possibly TRBD1 (5 bases). This CDR3 contains 16 residues. V gave up 3 bases and J gave up 1 base, with 15 bases separating them. The germline V gene encodes CDR1 MNHEY and CDR2 SMNVEV (reference sequence). The CDR3 nucleotides are TGTGCCAGCAGTTTTGCCCTCGTCGACAGGAACACTGAAGCTTTCTTT. It codes for CASSFALVDRNTEAFF.

The chain couples TRBV2 to TRBJ2-6; D might be TRBD1 or TRBD2, each matching 7 bases. Between the trimmed V and J ends, which lost 7 bases and 0 bases, there was a span of 19 bases. Germline values: CDR1 SNHLY, CDR2 FYNNEI. The CDR3 totals 18 residues. CDR3 coding DNA: TGTGCCAGCACCCCAGGGGGGGGCGGCCTCTCTGGGGCCAACGTCCTGACTTTC. Amino acids: CASTPGGGGLSGANVLTF.

This clone was seen only once. The rearrangement joins TRBV28 to TRBJ1-3; D uncertain. CDR3 size: 13 residues. The V end was cut by 3 bases, the J end by 3 bases, with 6 bases between. Germline CDR1 is MDHEN and CDR2 is SYDVKM. The CDR3 sequence is CASSFPSGNTIYF. The CDR3 DNA is TGTGCCAGCAGTTTCCCTAGTGGAAACACCATATATTTT.

This chain links TRBV9 with TRBJ1-1; possibly TRBD1 for D (5 bases). The germline CDR1 and CDR2 sequences are SGDLS and YYNGEE. The CDR3 is made up of 18 amino acids. V was clipped by 4 bases and J by 4 bases, with 26 bases between them. This CDR3 is CASSLGTGQAGLGTEAFF. CDR3 coding DNA: TGTGCCAGCAGCCTCGGAACAGGTCAGGCGGGGCTAGGCACTGAAGCTTTCTTT.

The chain couples TRBV7-9 to TRBJ2-7; a possible D gene is TRBD2 (6 bases). Germline V gene sequence: CDR1 SEHNR, CDR2 FQNEAQ (reference sequence). Deletions cut 8 bases from V and 1 base from J, with 18 bases between. The CDR3 is 15 amino acids. CDR3 nucleotide sequence: TGTGCCAGCCACCGAGGAGGGGATCCGTCCTACGAGCAGTACTTC. Encoded protein: CASHRGGDPSYEQYF. The entire variable domain, with the rest obtained from reference TRBV7-9 and TRBJ2-7, is as follows: DTGVSQNPRHKITKRGQNVTFRCDPISEHNRLYWYRQTLGQGPEFLTYFQNEAQLEKSRLLSDRFSAERPKGSFSTLEIQRTEQGDSAMYLCASHRGGDPSYEQYFGPGTRLTVT.

J is TRBJ1-1 and V is TRBV19, with D perhaps TRBD1 (5 bases). The CDR3 extends over 15 amino acids. Germline V gene lookup returns CDR1 LNHDA and CDR2 SQIVND (reference sequence). Trimming removed 5 bases at V and 3 bases at J, with 16 bases between. The CDR3 region is CASSPLPREDTEAFF. The CDR3 bases are TGTGCCAGTAGTCCCCTGCCCAGGGAGGACACTGAAGCTTTCTTT.